A selection of T cell receptor beta chains follows, all from one sample in a study of blood T cells in healthy people across ages. MiXCR was run by TCRdb on the 5' RACE reads, yielding one entry per CDR3 protein. The table includes hundreds of thousands of distinct CDR3 sequences, roughly 50% detected once. Sequencing was done on a sample of blood. The receptors originated from a man in his forties or fifties in good health. Both conserved end residues are part of each CDR3. A D gene is named only where the DNA matches it firmly. Size values are once, few and many counts, or a class for expanded clones, and some rows have none.

d_gene	abundance	v_gene	j_gene	CDR3aa	CDR3nt
TRBD2	NA	TRBV7-2	TRBJ2-1	CASSPSGSGTYNEQFF	TGTGCCAGCAGCCCTAGCGGGAGTGGGACCTACAATGAGCAGTTCTTC
NA	few	TRBV24-1	TRBJ2-7	CATSDQISYEQYF	TGTGCCACCAGTGACCAGATCTCCTACGAGCAGTACTTC
NA	few	TRBV10-3	TRBJ2-5	CAISESSGKTQYF	TGTGCCATCAGTGAGTCATCGGGGAAGACCCAGTACTTC
NA	NA	TRBV7-9	TRBJ2-1	CASSPGGAGAYNEQFF	TGTGCCAGCAGCCCCGGCGGGGCCGGGGCCTACAATGAGCAGTTCTTC
NA	NA	TRBV20-1	TRBJ2-5	CSAEVRETQYF	TGCAGTGCTGAGGTCCGAGAGACCCAGTACTTC
NA	NA	TRBV20-1	TRBJ2-7	CSASEGQSYEQYF	TGCAGTGCTAGCGAGGGGCAGAGCTACGAGCAGTACTTC
NA	NA	TRBV6-6	TRBJ1-1	CASSYDALSNTEAFF	TGTGCCAGCAGTTACGACGCGCTTTCGAACACTGAAGCTTTCTTT
NA	once	TRBV29-1	TRBJ1-2	CSVDHRTSRGYTF	TGCAGCGTTGACCACAGGACTAGTCGCGGCTACACCTTC
TRBD1	NA	TRBV20-1	TRBJ1-2	CSADGQGILYGYTF	TGCAGTGCTGACGGACAGGGGATTCTCTATGGCTACACCTTC
TRBD1	few	TRBV6-5	TRBJ2-3	CASSSSPPGQGVLSTDTQYF	TGTGCCAGCAGTTCCTCACCCCCGGGACAGGGGGTCTTAAGCACAGATACGCAGTATTTT
NA	many	TRBV15	TRBJ1-2	CATSREAATSGSYTF	TGTGCCACCAGCAGAGAAGCCGCGACTTCGGGCAGCTACACCTTC
NA	NA	TRBV7-9	TRBJ1-1	CASSSQADTEAFF	TGTGCCAGCAGCTCACAGGCGGACACTGAAGCTTTCTTT
NA	many	TRBV9	TRBJ1-2	CASSADYLNYGYTF	TGTGCCAGCAGCGCGGACTACCTTAACTATGGCTACACCTTC
TRBD1	few	TRBV5-5	TRBJ1-5	CASSLETGDQPQHF	TGTGCCAGCAGCTTGGAGACAGGGGATCAGCCCCAGCATTTT
NA	NA	TRBV7-9	TRBJ2-1	CASSPQGQALNEQFF	TGTGCCAGCAGCCCCCAGGGTCAGGCCCTTAATGAGCAGTTCTTC
TRBD1	NA	TRBV5-1	TRBJ2-5	CASSIAQGAGETQYF	TGCGCCAGCAGCATTGCGCAGGGGGCTGGAGAGACCCAGTACTTC
NA	NA	TRBV5-5	TRBJ1-2	CASSSANAGGYTF	TGTGCCAGCAGCTCGGCGAACGCAGGAGGCTACACCTTC
TRBD2	NA	TRBV2	TRBJ2-3	CASSDGGGAGTDTQYF	TGTGCCAGCAGTGACGGCGGGGGGGCCGGCACAGATACGCAGTATTTT
TRBD2	NA	TRBV10-3	TRBJ2-3	CAITATSGSPTDTQYF	TGTGCCATCACCGCGACTAGCGGGAGCCCCACAGATACGCAGTATTTT
NA	few	TRBV29-1	TRBJ2-7	CSVARSGEQYF	TGCAGCGTTGCCAGGTCCGGCGAGCAGTACTTC
TRBD1	NA	TRBV12-3/TRBV12-4	TRBJ1-1	CASSLGMGQGGTEAFF	TGTGCCAGCAGTTTAGGGATGGGACAGGGGGGGACTGAAGCTTTCTTT
TRBD2	once	TRBV7-2	TRBJ2-1	CASSLEGTSGPSNEQFF	TGTGCCAGCAGCTTAGAGGGTACTAGCGGCCCCTCCAATGAGCAGTTCTTC
NA	NA	TRBV7-8	TRBJ1-1	CASSPDRSLNTEAFF	TGTGCCAGCAGCCCCGACAGGTCCTTGAACACTGAAGCTTTCTTT
NA	NA	TRBV7-2	TRBJ1-2	CASSLSSGQSINYGYTF	TGTGCCAGCAGCTTAAGTTCCGGACAGAGCATTAACTATGGCTACACCTTC
TRBD2	NA	TRBV9	TRBJ2-5	CASASGRQETQYF	TGTGCCAGCGCTTCCGGGAGGCAAGAGACCCAGTACTTC
NA	NA	TRBV11-2	TRBJ2-5	CASSLGGYSHREWQETQYF	TGTGCCAGCAGCTTAGGGGGGTACTCCCACAGGGAATGGCAAGAGACCCAGTACTTC
NA	few	TRBV9	TRBJ2-3	CASSVISVSDTQYF	TGTGCCAGCAGCGTAATTTCCGTGTCAGATACGCAGTATTTT
TRBD1	few	TRBV7-2	TRBJ2-3	CASSPRGQGIDTQYF	TGTGCCAGCAGCCCTCGGGGACAGGGAATAGATACGCAGTATTTT
NA	NA	TRBV6-1	TRBJ2-4	CASSEMRGQGNIQYF	TGTGCCAGCAGTGAGATGAGAGGCCAGGGAAACATTCAGTACTTC
NA	NA	TRBV5-5	TRBJ1-2	CASSITRDDNYGYTF	TGTGCCAGCAGCATTACACGGGACGATAACTATGGCTACACCTTC
NA	NA	TRBV29-1	TRBJ2-3	CSVDGTAADTQYF	TGTAGCGTTGACGGTACGGCGGCAGATACGCAGTATTTT
TRBD2	NA	TRBV27	TRBJ2-5	CASSRAGEIVQETQYF	TGTGCCAGCAGTAGGGCGGGGGAGATCGTACAAGAGACCCAGTACTTC
TRBD2	once	TRBV2	TRBJ2-1	CASRRGLAGEHNEQFF	TGTGCCAGCAGACGCGGACTAGCGGGGGAGCACAATGAGCAGTTCTTC
TRBD2	NA	TRBV20-1	TRBJ2-3	CRVGLAGETSTDTQYF	TGCAGAGTAGGACTAGCGGGAGAAACTAGCACAGATACGCAGTATTTT
NA	NA	TRBV29-1	TRBJ2-4	CSVDGSTTSYNEQYF	TGCAGCGTTGACGGCTCGACAACCTCCTACAATGAGCAGTACTTC
NA	NA	TRBV2	TRBJ2-5	CASSPPHPQYF	TGTGCCAGCAGTCCACCCCATCCCCAGTACTTC
TRBD2	once	TRBV27	TRBJ2-5	CASRGLAGGRVQETQYF	TGTGCCAGCAGGGGACTAGCGGGAGGACGAGTCCAAGAGACCCAGTACTTC
NA	NA	TRBV7-2	TRBJ2-5	CASGISQETQYF	TGTGCCAGCGGGATATCCCAAGAGACCCAGTACTTC
NA	few	TRBV12-3/TRBV12-4	TRBJ2-6	CASSWAAGANVLTF	TGTGCCAGCAGTTGGGCGGCCGGGGCCAACGTCCTGACTTTC
NA	NA	TRBV7-2	TRBJ1-3	CASSLWDNSGNTIYF	TGTGCCAGCAGCTTATGGGATAACTCTGGAAACACCATATATTTT
NA	many	TRBV4-2	TRBJ2-1	CASSQTSGEQFF	TGTGCCAGCAGCCAAACTAGTGGTGAGCAGTTCTTC
TRBD1	NA	TRBV7-8	TRBJ2-1	CASSLWGQEYNEQFF	TGTGCCAGCAGCTTATGGGGACAGGAGTACAATGAGCAGTTCTTC
TRBD1	NA	TRBV12-3/TRBV12-4	TRBJ1-4	CASSTGQDWVEKLFF	TGTGCCAGCAGTACCGGACAGGATTGGGTAGAAAAACTGTTTTTT
NA	NA	TRBV29-1	TRBJ2-7	CSVVPQGLSYEQYF	TGCAGCGTTGTACCACAGGGCCTCTCCTACGAGCAGTACTTC
TRBD1	NA	TRBV7-9	TRBJ1-5	CASSLEGTGVSQPQHF	TGTGCCAGCAGCTTAGAAGGGACAGGGGTTAGTCAGCCCCAGCATTTT
NA	NA	TRBV5-1	TRBJ2-7	CASSLPREYNEQYF	TGCGCCAGCAGCCTACCCCGGGAGTACAATGAGCAGTACTTC
NA	NA	TRBV29-1	TRBJ1-1	CSVGVGGNTEAFF	TGCAGCGTTGGGGTCGGAGGGAACACTGAAGCTTTCTTT
NA	few	TRBV4-3	TRBJ2-7	CASSQVIGDEQYF	TGCGCCAGCAGCCAAGTTATTGGGGACGAGCAGTACTTC
NA	NA	TRBV6-5	TRBJ2-5	CASTAPGREETQYF	TGTGCCAGCACTGCACCGGGGCGAGAAGAGACCCAGTACTTC
NA	NA	TRBV5-1	TRBJ2-4	CASSSEGNIQYF	TGCGCCAGCAGCTCGGAGGGAAACATTCAGTACTTC
TRBD1	few	TRBV9	TRBJ1-6	CASSASGQGFYNSPPHF	TGTGCCAGCAGCGCCTCGGGACAGGGGTTCTATAATTCACCCCCCCACTTT
NA	NA	TRBV6-1	TRBJ2-7	CASSRLLSYRGGSNEQYF	TGTGCCAGCAGTCGCCTCCTGTCGTACAGGGGGGGGTCTAACGAGCAGTACTTC
NA	many	TRBV29-1	TRBJ2-3	CSVQLDSEATDTQYF	TGCAGCGTCCAACTGGACAGCGAAGCCACAGATACGCAGTATTTT